Listed here are 22 T cell receptor beta chains from one sample, sequenced in a study of T cells in Graves' hyperthyroidism and ophthalmopathy. The source material, RNA transcripts, was used to amplify TCR beta CDR3 regions. The HTBI primer set served for first-round RT-PCR of the TCR CDR3. TCRdb fed the multiplex PCR reads into MiXCR, producing one record per CDR3 protein. Counted here are a few hundred thousand distinct CDR3 sequences, approximately 20% occurring once; the ten biggest clones make up about 41%. Source material: blood. The source is a man aged 40-49 years with Graves' hyperthyroidism.

There are many counts of this clonotype. The chain uses TRBV12-3 or TRBV12-4 and TRBJ2-1; the D gene could be TRBD1 or TRBD2 (5 bases each). V was shortened by 1 base and J by 10 bases, with 14 bases between the two germline ends. CDR3 length: 14 amino acids. The CDR3 DNA reads TGTGCCAGCAGTTTAGGATCTGGCTGGGGGGAGCAGTTCTTC. Protein product: CASSLGSGWGEQFF.

This clonotype was detected many times. This sequence joins TRBV3-1 and TRBJ1-1; D gene ambiguous. The CDR3 contains 14 residues. V gave up 1 base and J gave up 7 bases, with 13 bases separating them. CDR1 LGHDT and CDR2 YNNKEL come from the germline V gene (reference sequence). CDR3: CASSQVVRCNEAFF. CDR3 bases: TGTGCCAGCAGCCAAGTAGTCAGGTGCAATGAAGCTTTCTTT.

The gene calls are TRBV7-3 and TRBJ1-4, with 7 bases lining up with TRBD1. The J segment lost 0 bases and the V segment lost 2 bases, leaving 12 bases of the junction unmatched. Germline lookup yields CDR1 SGHTA and CDR2 FQGTGA. This CDR3 has 19 amino acids. For the CDR3, the DNA is TGTGCCAGCAGCTTACGTTTCTCGTTCGGGACAGCAACTAATGAAAAACTGTTTTTT. Protein: CASSLRFSFGTATNEKLFF.

This clonotype was seen a handful of times. The chain has TRBV20-1 and TRBJ2-3; D might be TRBD2 (6 bases). CDR1 is DFQATT, CDR2 SNEGSKA, per germline (reference sequence). V lost 5 bases and J lost 2, with 17 bases in between. The CDR3 is 15 amino acids. DNA of the CDR3: TGCAGTGCTCTTGAAAGGCGGGGAGTCACAGATACGCAGTATTTT. It translates to CSALERRGVTDTQYF.

This clonotype was detected many times. V is TRBV5-8 and J is TRBJ2-7, with 12 positions matching TRBD2. The CDR3 totals 15 residues. V was clipped by 0 bases and J by 7 bases; unmatched bases: 5. Per the germline V gene, CDR1 is SGHTS and CDR2 is YDEGEE. The CDR3 region is CASSLVASGGGEQYF. The DNA for the CDR3 is TGTGCCAGCAGCTTGGTGGCTAGCGGGGGGGGAGAGCAGTACTTC.

This clonotype was seen repeatedly, ten times or more. The CDR3 sequence: CASRQTPLAVDEQFF. DNA for the CDR3: TGTGCCAGCAGACAAACCCCTCTGGCCGTGGATGAGCAGTTCTTC. The chain has TRBV5-5 and TRBJ2-1; unclear D gene. The CDR3 is 15 amino acids. Germline V CDR1 and CDR2: SGHKS, YYEKEE (reference sequence). Deletions cut 5 bases from V and 8 bases from J, with 20 bases between.

The sample holds many counts of this clonotype. This chain links TRBV20-1 with TRBJ1-5; 7 bases agree with TRBD1. From germline, CDR1 is DFQATT and CDR2 SNEGSKA (reference sequence). V lost 6 bases and J lost 7; bases outside the gene matches: 9. CDR3 length: 13 amino acids. The CDR3 loop is CSAAGGGAQPQHF. CDR3 DNA: TGCAGTGCGGCAGGGGGGGGGGCCCAGCCCCAGCATTTT.

The chain is built from TRBV12-3 or TRBV12-4 and TRBJ2-5; no clear D gene. The CDR3 is 15 amino acids. Trimming removed 6 bases at V and 5 bases at J, with 19 bases between. The CDR3 here is CASSDPISYYETQYF. CDR3 nucleotide sequence: TGTGCCAGCAGCGACCCTATTTCCTACTACGAGACCCAGTACTTC.

This clonotype came up many times. V is TRBV5-1 and J is TRBJ1-2; tentatively, D is TRBD1 (6 bases). Trimming removed 5 bases at V and 8 bases at J, with 19 bases between. The CDR3 consists of 14 residues. Germline-derived CDR1 and CDR2 are SGHRS and YFSETQ. The CDR3 sequence: CASRTVRGHGGYTF. CDR3 in DNA: TGCGCCAGCAGGACGGTCCGGGGGCACGGGGGCTACACCTTC.

This clonotype was seen more than once but under ten times. CDR3 region: CASSPWDSSGELFF. The CDR3 region has the DNA TGTGCCAGCAGCCCCTGGGACTCTTCGGGGGAGCTGTTTTTT. The chain joins TRBV3-1 to TRBJ2-2; the D gene is possibly TRBD2 (6 bases). Germline V gene sequence: CDR1 LGHDT, CDR2 YNNKEL (reference sequence). Trimming pared 4 bases from V and 8 bases from J, leaving 14 bases between. This CDR3 is built from 14 residues.

This clonotype has ten or more counts. The rearrangement uses TRBV11-2 and TRBJ2-7; D uncertain. The CDR3 consists of 14 residues. In germline, CDR1 is SGHAT, CDR2 FQNNGV. V was cut by 5 bases and J by 6 bases, with 17 bases left in between. The CDR3 sequence is CASSPTTTGSEQYF. The CDR3 DNA reads TGTGCCAGCAGCCCCACCACGACCGGGTCCGAGCAGTACTTC.

This clonotype was observed a few times. The rearrangement joins TRBV11-2 to TRBJ1-6; a weak D match, TRBD1 (5 bases). Trimming took 5 bases from V and 4 from J, leaving 12 bases between them. CDR3 size: 15 residues. Germline-derived CDR1 and CDR2 are SGHAT and FQNNGV. This chain's CDR3 is CASSQTEYYNSPLHF. DNA for the CDR3: TGTGCCAGCAGCCAGACAGAATATTATAATTCACCCCTCCACTTT.

This clonotype was recorded at least ten times. The chain employs TRBV27 and TRBJ1-5, with D possibly being TRBD1 (6 bases). Germline CDR1 is MNHEY and CDR2 is SMNVEV (reference sequence). Trimming took off 3 bases at V and 1 base at J, with 7 bases between the two ends. CDR3 length: 14 amino acids. The CDR3 loop reads CASSFRGSNQPQHF. CDR3 nucleotide sequence: TGTGCCAGCAGTTTTAGGGGGAGCAATCAGCCCCAGCATTTT.

This clonotype came up many times. The chain couples TRBV18 to TRBJ1-2; D ambiguous. In germline, CDR1 is KGHSH, CDR2 LQKENI. Trimming cost V 2 bases and J 5 bases, with 12 bases left between them. This CDR3 has 14 amino acids. CDR3 protein: CASSPGVGGYGYTF. The CDR3, as DNA: TGTGCCAGCTCACCAGGTGTCGGAGGGTATGGCTACACCTTC. Variable domain in full (rest from reference TRBV18 and TRBJ1-2): NAGVMQNPRHLVRRRGQEARLRCSPMKGHSHVYWYRQLPEEGLKFMVYLQKENIIDESGMPKERFSAEFPKEGPSILRIQQVVRGDSAAYFCASSPGVGGYGYTFGSGTRLTVV.

The chain couples TRBV5-4 to TRBJ2-2; D unclear. V lost 4 bases, J lost 5 bases, and 9 bases lay in between. CDR3 length equals 13 residues. In germline, CDR1 is SGHNT, CDR2 YYREEE (reference sequence). The CDR3 DNA reads as TGTGCCAGCAGCCCTGATCCGACCGGGGAGCTGTTTTTT. The encoded protein is CASSPDPTGELFF.

The chain combines TRBV19 with TRBJ1-5; 7 bases match TRBD1. The CDR3 runs to 12 residues. The J segment lost 7 bases and the V segment lost 10 bases, leaving 7 bases of the junction unmatched. The germline CDR1 and CDR2 sequences are LNHDA and SQIVND (reference sequence). CDR3 DNA sequence: TGTGCCACCTCGACAGGGTGGCAGCCCCAGCATTTT. It encodes CATSTGWQPQHF. Supplemented by reference TRBV19 and TRBJ1-5, the full variable domain reads DGGITQSPKYLFRKEGQNVTLSCEQNLNHDAMYWYRQDPGQGLRLIYYSQIVNDFQKGDIAEGYSVSREKKESFPLTVTSAQKNPTAFYLCATSTGWQPQHFGDGTRLSIL.

CDR3 loop: CSLKAEAETNTEAFF. Written as DNA, the CDR3 is TGCAGCCTGAAGGCGGAAGCAGAGACGAACACTGAAGCTTTCTTT. V and J are TRBV29-1 and TRBJ1-1; D remains unclear. V gave up 8 bases and J gave up 1 base, with 20 bases separating them. CDR1 SQVTM and CDR2 ANQGSEA come from the germline V gene. The CDR3 contains 15 residues.

This clonotype was picked up many times. V and J are TRBV2 and TRBJ1-2, with D perhaps matching TRBD1 (5 bases). Germline V CDR1 and CDR2: SNHLY, FYNNEI. CDR3 length: 13 residues. Trimming removed 5 bases at V and 4 bases at J, with 11 bases between. The CDR3 sequence is CASSLQASYGYTF. CDR3 sequence (DNA): TGTGCCAGCAGTCTACAGGCCAGCTATGGCTACACCTTC.

This clonotype was counted ten times or more. The chain employs TRBV7-2 and TRBJ2-5, with D perhaps TRBD1 (5 bases). The ends were cut back, 1 base at V and 4 bases at J, with 13 bases in the middle. Germline V CDR1 and CDR2: SGHTA, FQGNSA. The CDR3 sequence is 15 residues long. This CDR3 reads CASSLEQGQGETQYF. CDR3 sequence (DNA): TGTGCCAGCAGCTTAGAGCAGGGTCAAGGAGAGACCCAGTACTTC.

In this sample, this clonotype turned up many times. The chain recombines TRBV7-9 with TRBJ2-3; 7 positions match TRBD1. The CDR3 is made up of 14 amino acids. V lost 3 bases to trimming and J lost 6 bases; unmatched junction nucleotides: 6. Germline CDR1 reads SEHNR; CDR2 reads FQNEAQ (reference sequence). DNA for the CDR3: TGTGCCAGCAGCTTCACAGGGGCCATCGATACGCAGTATTTT. Its translation: CASSFTGAIDTQYF.

This clonotype was seen ten or more times. The chain carries TRBV20-1 and TRBJ2-1; possible D gene TRBD2, 6 bases. V was trimmed by 0 bases and J by 8 bases, leaving 14 bases between them. Germline V gene lookup returns CDR1 DFQATT and CDR2 SNEGSKA (reference sequence). This CDR3 spans 14 amino acids. The CDR3 loop reads CSARDFRREDEQFF. CDR3 coding DNA: TGCAGTGCTAGAGATTTTAGGAGGGAGGATGAGCAGTTCTTC.

This clonotype was counted ten times or more. This chain connects TRBV5-1 to TRBJ2-5, with TRBD1 identical over 9 bases. J was trimmed by 5 bases and V by 5 bases; bases with no gene match: 7. CDR3 length equals 14 residues. Germline loops: CDR1 SGHRS, CDR2 YFSETQ. CDR3 nucleotides: TGCGCCAGCAGGGGGACAGGGTCCCATGAGACCCAGTACTTC. This gives the protein CASRGTGSHETQYF.